This T cell receptor (beta chain) is from a study of beta chain features in type 1 diabetes. The investigators reverse transcribed all of the isolated RNA, so they sequenced expressed TCRB transcripts. TCRdb's table, derived via immunoSEQ multiplex PCR, lists solely in-frame clones and lacks some. The profile shows approximately 600,000 clones, around 12% of them singletons. Each sorted population was over 95% pure. The CDR3 length is 13 residues. V lost 1 base, J lost 2 bases, and 5 bases lay in between. The germline V gene has CDR1 MNHEY and CDR2 SVGAGI. Study findings and constraints: Moderate yet significant TCRB CDR3 shortening was seen in Type 1 diabetes patients in all four CD4+ subsets.

Comment on this clone: Its antigen is as yet unknown. This CDR3 is also generated by other DNA sequences in the sample.

The clonotype was recovered from a man between 25 and 39 years old with type 1 diabetes. What was sequenced was naive CD4+ T cells from blood. This sequence joins TRBV6-5 and TRBJ1-2; D not resolved. CDR3 nucleotide sequence: TGTGCCAGCAGTTACTTGGTGAACTATGGCTACACCTTC. Translation gives CASSYLVNYGYTF.